These 24 T cell receptor beta chains share one sample of origin, sequenced in a study of cytotoxic CD8 clonotypes in ibrutinib-treated CLL. Only in-frame clones appear in the TCRdb table, and some are missing; sequencing was by immunoSEQ multiplex PCR. The sample lists 150,000 or so clones; approximately 80% were seen once. This specimen was PBMCs, taken after 12 months of ibrutinib treatment. The receptor source for this set is a human donor with chronic lymphocytic leukemia.

The V gene is TRBV11-1, the J gene TRBJ2-7, with 9 bases matching TRBD2. From germline, CDR1 is SGHAT and CDR2 FQDESV (reference sequence). The V gene end was trimmed by 1 base and the J gene end by 2 bases; junction bases not matched to a gene: 3. This CDR3 region has 15 residues. The CDR3 loop reads CASSLETSGTYEQYF. CDR3 coding DNA: TGTGCCAGCAGCTTAGAGACTAGCGGCACCTACGAGCAGTACTTC.

V and J are TRBV5-5 and TRBJ1-2; tentative D call: TRBD1 (6 bases). The CDR3 spans 15 residues. Trimming removed 1 base from V and 8 bases from J, with 18 bases in between. Germline V lookup: CDR1 SGHKS, CDR2 YYEKEE (reference sequence). CDR3 loop: CASSLSGETPWGYTF. In nucleotides, the CDR3 is TGTGCCAGCAGCTTGTCAGGGGAAACCCCTTGGGGCTACACCTTC. The whole variable domain, filled in from reference TRBV5-5 and TRBJ1-2, reads DAGVTQSPTHLIKTRGQQVTLRCSPISGHKSVSWYQQVLGQGPQFIFQYYEKEERGRGNFPDRFSARQFPNYSSELNVNALLLGDSALYLCASSLSGETPWGYTFGSGTRLTVV.

This clone was detected only once. Additional DNA sequences in this sample encode the identical CDR3. The rearrangement links TRBV18 to TRBJ1-1; no firm D call. The germline V gene encodes CDR1 KGHSH and CDR2 LQKENI. The V end was cut by 6 bases, the J end by 5 bases, with 13 bases between. This CDR3 has 13 amino acids. This CDR3 reads CASSPPGRTEAFF. The CDR3 bases are TGTGCCAGCTCCCCCCCCGGGCGGACTGAAGCTTTCTTT.

On this clone: A clone one base away is much larger, so this may be a read error. This sample includes further DNA sequences coding for the same CDR3. The chain employs TRBV6-5 and TRBJ1-1; D is perhaps TRBD1 (5 bases). The CDR3 runs 13 residues. Germline CDR1 and CDR2: MNHEY and SVGAGI. Trimming took 6 bases from V and 0 from J, leaving 8 bases between them. DNA for the CDR3: TGTGCCAGCAGCATGACAGTGAACACTGAAGCTTTCTTT. This encodes CASSMTVNTEAFF.

V is TRBV30 and J is TRBJ2-5, with no clear D. Trimming left V 0 bases short and J 1 base short, with 21 bases between. CDR1 GTSNPN and CDR2 SVGIG come from the germline V gene (reference sequence). This CDR3 region has 18 residues. CDR3 nucleotide sequence: TGTGCCTGGAGTGTACCACCAAACGACGTCTGGGGCCAAGAGACCCAGTACTTC. Amino acid sequence: CAWSVPPNDVWGQETQYF.

The chain combines TRBV7-2 with TRBJ2-3; 15 bases agree with TRBD2. The CDR3 contains 17 residues. V lost 4 bases and J lost 4; bases outside the gene matches: 6. Per germline, CDR1 SGHTA and CDR2 FQGNSA. The CDR3 region has the DNA TGTGCCAGCAGCTCCTTTTGGACTAGCGGGGGGGCAGATACGCAGTATTTT. This translates into CASSSFWTSGGADTQYF.

The CDR3 bases are TGTGCCAGCAGCCCCCACTATGGGGTTGGGGAGACCCAGTACTTC. Its protein is CASSPHYGVGETQYF. The rearrangement uses TRBV9 and TRBJ2-5; D is unresolved. V shed 4 bases and J shed 5 bases, with 18 bases lying between them. The CDR3 runs to 15 residues. Germline loops: CDR1 SGDLS, CDR2 YYNGEE.

The V and J genes are TRBV27 and TRBJ2-7, with D unclear. V shed 2 bases and J shed 0 bases, with 8 bases lying between them. This CDR3 has 14 amino acids. CDR1 and CDR2 from the germline V gene are MNHEY and SMNVEV (reference sequence). The CDR3 loop is CASSLVSSSYEQYF. CDR3 coding DNA: TGTGCCAGCAGTTTAGTTTCTAGCTCCTACGAGCAGTACTTC.

V and J are TRBV18 and TRBJ2-2, with D maybe TRBD2 (5 bases). This CDR3 comprises 15 residues. Germline-derived CDR1 and CDR2 are KGHSH and LQKENI. The germline V and J ends were trimmed by 3 bases and 4 bases, with 12 bases remaining between them. The DNA of the CDR3 is TGTGCCAGCTCACCCAGGATAGAGGGCACCGGGGAGCTGTTTTTT. Translating gives CASSPRIEGTGELFF.

The CDR3, as DNA: TGTGCCAGCAGCAAGACGCAATCCCAGGGTACTCTCAAATGGCCCCAGCATTTT. Translating gives CASSKTQSQGTLKWPQHF. The chain recombines TRBV13 with TRBJ1-5, with TRBD1 as a possible D gene (5 bases). This CDR3 has 18 amino acids. V gave up 5 bases and J gave up 9 bases, with 29 bases separating them. From germline, CDR1 is PRHDT and CDR2 FYEKMQ (reference sequence).

V gene TRBV13 combines with J gene TRBJ1-3, with a possible D match to TRBD1 (5 bases). Trimming stripped 5 bases from V and 3 bases from J, with 17 bases between. The germline gives CDR1 PRHDT, CDR2 FYEKMQ (reference sequence). The CDR3 totals 16 residues. The CDR3 sequence: CASSERHGAGGNTIYF. In nucleotides, the CDR3 is TGTGCCAGCAGCGAGAGACACGGGGCAGGTGGAAACACCATATATTTT.

CDR3 amino acids: CSVRATDTQYF. In DNA, the CDR3 is TGCAGTGTGAGGGCCACAGATACGCAGTATTTT. The chain has TRBV20-1 and TRBJ2-3, with a tentative D call TRBD2 (5 bases). The CDR3 extends over 11 amino acids. Germline V lookup: CDR1 DFQATT, CDR2 SNEGSKA (reference sequence). The V end was cut by 7 bases, the J end by 2 bases, with 7 bases between.

The rearrangement joins TRBV20-1 to TRBJ1-4, with 7 bases aligning to TRBD1. Germline values: CDR1 DFQATT, CDR2 SNEGSKA (reference sequence). The length of the CDR3 is 11 residues. V was pared by 5 bases and J by 10 bases, with 4 bases of the junction left unmatched. The CDR3 region is CSAGGTAKLFF. The CDR3 DNA reads TGCAGTGCTGGCGGGACAGCAAAACTGTTTTTT.

This clone was found once. J is TRBJ2-1 and V is TRBV15; a weak D match, TRBD2 (5 bases). Trimming removed 1 base at V and 6 bases at J, with 16 bases between. From germline, CDR1 is LNHNV and CDR2 YYDKDF (reference sequence). The CDR3 runs to 16 residues. CDR3 coding DNA: TGTGCCACCAGCAGAGCTCTCCGCGGGCGTGTCAATGAGCAGTTCTTC. It encodes CATSRALRGRVNEQFF.

This clone was detected once. The chain recombines TRBV15 with TRBJ1-3; a possible D gene is TRBD1 (5 bases). CDR1 LNHNV and CDR2 YYDKDF come from the germline V gene (reference sequence). The CDR3 loop spans 19 amino acids. V lost 0 bases, J lost 0 bases, and 18 bases lay in between. CDR3 bases: TGTGCCACCAGCAGAGAACCTATGCAGGGTATTCGCTCTGGAAACACCATATATTTT. This codes for CATSREPMQGIRSGNTIYF.

The chain has TRBV18 and TRBJ2-7, with 7 bases matching TRBD2. Germline values: CDR1 KGHSH, CDR2 LQKENI. This CDR3 region has 13 residues. The ends lost 1 base at V and 7 bases at J; junction bases unmatched: 4. The CDR3 coding sequence is TGTGCCAGCTCACCACAGCTAGCGGCAGAGCAGTACTTC. It yields the protein CASSPQLAAEQYF.

This sequence joins TRBV4-1 and TRBJ2-2; 15 bases are shared with TRBD2. The CDR3 extends over 19 amino acids. The V gene end was trimmed by 0 bases and the J gene end by 4 bases; junction bases not matched to a gene: 6. Germline assignment: CDR1 MGHRA and CDR2 YSYEKL. CDR3 bases: TGCGCCAGCAGCCAAGATCCCGGACTAGCGGGGGGGACCACCGGGGAGCTGTTTTTT. Its protein is CASSQDPGLAGGTTGELFF.

This clone was observed once. The V gene is TRBV10-3, the J gene TRBJ2-7; D unclear. The CDR3 is made up of 11 amino acids. V lost 4 bases and J 3 bases, leaving 4 bases between the germline ends. Germline CDR1 and CDR2: ENHRY and SYGVKD. CDR3 in DNA: TGTGCCATCAGTGGCGGCTACGAGCAGTACTTC. This sequence encodes CAISGGYEQYF.

This chain uses TRBV28 with TRBJ2-1, with D possibly being TRBD1 or TRBD2 (5 bases each). Trimming removed 6 bases from V and 16 bases from J, with 19 bases in between. The CDR3 length is 12 residues. Germline CDR1 is MDHEN and CDR2 is SYDVKM. CDR3 in amino acids: CASSKPGPLLFF. The CDR3 region has the DNA TGTGCCAGCAGCAAACCGGGACCCCTCCTCTTCTTC.

CDR3 sequence: CASSSRGAMNTEAFF. The CDR3 bases are TGTGCCAGCAGCTCCAGGGGAGCAATGAACACTGAAGCTTTCTTT. The chain carries TRBV7-8 and TRBJ1-1; maybe TRBD1 (6 bases). This CDR3 contains 15 residues. Germline V lookup: CDR1 SGHVS, CDR2 FQNEAQ. With 4 bases removed from V and 0 bases from J, the gap between germline ends came to 12 bases.

This sequence joins TRBV25-1 and TRBJ1-1; D call uncertain. The CDR3 is 14 amino acids. CDR1 MGHDK and CDR2 SYGVNS come from the germline V gene. Deletions cut 0 bases from V and 1 base from J, with 6 bases between. CDR3 nucleotide sequence: TGTGCCAGCAGTGAATATTACAAGAACACTGAAGCTTTCTTT. Translating gives CASSEYYKNTEAFF.

V usage is TRBV27 and J usage is TRBJ2-3, with D perhaps matching TRBD1 (6 bases). CDR3 length: 15 amino acids. Trimming left V 3 bases short and J 0 bases short, with 10 bases between. CDR1 and CDR2 (germline): MNHEY, SMNVEV (reference sequence). The CDR3 nucleotides are TGTGCCAGCAGTTTTTGGGACACGAGCACAGATACGCAGTATTTT. It codes for CASSFWDTSTDTQYF.

The chain recombines TRBV27 with TRBJ2-1; TRBD2 matches 10 bases. The CDR3 totals 16 residues. J lost 6 bases, V lost 7 bases, and 12 bases had no gene match. Looked up from germline, CDR1 is MNHEY and CDR2 is SMNVEV (reference sequence). This CDR3 reads CASKSAGASGSNEQFF. For the CDR3, the DNA is TGTGCCAGCAAATCGGCCGGGGCTAGCGGGAGCAATGAGCAGTTCTTC.

The chain is built from TRBV28 and TRBJ1-6, with D possibly matching TRBD1 (6 bases). The CDR3 has 15 amino acids. The germline V gene has CDR1 MDHEN and CDR2 SYDVKM. The V gene lost 6 bases and the J gene lost 1 base, with 10 bases spanning the gap. The DNA for the CDR3 is TGTGCCAGCAGAACCAGGGGTTCCTATAATTCACCCCTCCACTTT. As protein: CASRTRGSYNSPLHF.